These 25 T cell receptor beta chains were sequenced from one sample in a study of T cells expressing NK-cell markers. TCRdb reprocessed the 5' RACE reads, keeping one entry per CDR3 protein, no DNA. In total, the table holds several hundred distinct CDR3 sequences. The sample was blood T cells: a sorted CD56 or NKG2C T cell subset, CD4+ or CD8+ T cells, or bulk PBMC T cells (not recorded which). The receptors were gathered from a woman aged 18 to 75 in good health.

Frequency places this clonotype as medium-sized (0.01 to 0.1%). The CDR3 is CASSLAGEQYF. The chain couples TRBV6-6 to TRBJ2-7; TCRdb designates TRBD2, a call that cannot be tested without DNA. Germline values: CDR1 MNHNY, CDR2 SVGAGI (reference sequence). This CDR3 is 11 amino acids long.

In terms of frequency, this clonotype is large. The rearrangement links TRBV5-1 to TRBJ2-1; without DNA, the TCRdb call of TRBD2 cannot be checked. Germline V gene sequence: CDR1 SGHRS, CDR2 YFSETQ. This CDR3 is 17 amino acids long. CDR3 protein: CASSLSPLAGGQNEQFF.

Considering frequency, this clonotype is medium-sized. V gene TRBV12-3 or TRBV12-4 combines with J gene TRBJ2-7. CDR3 length: 12 amino acids. The CDR3 here is CASSLVLGQKYF.

According to its frequency, this clonotype is large. The chain has TRBV7-9 and TRBJ2-1; TCRdb returns TRBD2, unconfirmable since there is no DNA. The CDR3 length is 14 residues. Germline V gene lookup returns CDR1 SEHNR and CDR2 FQNEAQ (reference sequence). CDR3 sequence: CASSSPSVGIEQFF.

This clonotype is deemed medium-sized (0.01 to 0.1%) by its frequency. The CDR3 is CSAPLGTSISPEQFF. The genes are TRBV20-1 and TRBJ2-1; TCRdb returns TRBD2, unconfirmable since there is no DNA. Germline lookup yields CDR1 DFQATT and CDR2 SNEGSKA (reference sequence). This CDR3 comprises 15 residues.

This clonotype is deemed large by its frequency. The J gene is TRBJ2-3, the V gene TRBV28. Germline V gives CDR1 MDHEN, CDR2 SYDVKM. This CDR3 has 12 residues. CDR3: CASSRSTDTQYF.

This rearrangement joins TRBV5-1 to TRBJ2-3; TCRdb's D call, TRBD2, is unchecked because there is no DNA. The CDR3 spans 16 residues. From germline, CDR1 is SGHRS and CDR2 YFSETQ. This CDR3 is CASSPGASGITDTQYF.

This clonotype is deemed medium-sized by its frequency. This sequence joins TRBV27 and TRBJ2-7; lacking DNA, the TRBD2 call made by TCRdb goes unchecked. The CDR3 contains 13 residues. The germline V gene encodes CDR1 MNHEY and CDR2 SMNVEV (reference sequence). Here the CDR3 reads CASGVQPAYEQYF.

Considering frequency, this clonotype is medium-sized. This chain joins TRBV4-1 and TRBJ2-2. Germline V gives CDR1 MGHRA, CDR2 YSYEKL. The CDR3 consists of 16 residues. This CDR3 is CASSQVTGSNTGELFF.

The rearrangement uses TRBV9 and TRBJ1-6; TCRdb's D call, TRBD1, is unchecked because there is no DNA. The germline CDR1 and CDR2 sequences are SGDLS and YYNGEE. This CDR3 is built from 15 residues. This CDR3 is CASSAEGTGMSPLHF.

This clonotype ranks as medium-sized in terms of frequency. The chain employs TRBV7-2 and TRBJ2-1; TCRdb indicates TRBD1, and absent DNA this call remains unverified. The CDR3 loop spans 15 amino acids. Germline lookup yields CDR1 SGHTA and CDR2 FQGNSA. CDR3 protein: CASSLNSQTGTGEFF.

This sequence joins TRBV10-1 and TRBJ2-2; TCRdb indicates TRBD1, and absent DNA this call remains unverified. CDR1 is WNHNN, CDR2 SYGVQD, per germline (reference sequence). This CDR3 has 15 residues. This chain's CDR3 is CASSPGQGNTGELFF.

J is TRBJ1-2 and V is TRBV3-1. The CDR3 has 14 amino acids. Germline V CDR1 and CDR2: LGHDT, YNNKEL (reference sequence). The CDR3: CASSQEGRYYGYTF.

Considering frequency, this clonotype is medium-sized. The CDR3 here is CASSPLPFDREGVDTQYF. The chain employs TRBV4-1 and TRBJ2-3; TCRdb designates TRBD1, a call that cannot be tested without DNA. The CDR3 consists of 18 residues. Germline V gene lookup returns CDR1 MGHRA and CDR2 YSYEKL.

This clonotype is classed as large (0.1 to 1%) by frequency. The chain links TRBV9 to TRBJ2-7. Germline CDR1 reads SGDLS; CDR2 reads YYNGEE. The CDR3 has 14 residues. CDR3 residues: CASARAGVPYEQYF. Variable domain in full (rest from reference TRBV9 and TRBJ2-7): DSGVTQTPKHLITATGQRVTLRCSPRSGDLSVYWYQQSLDQGLQFLIQYYNGEERAKGNILERFSAQQFPDLHSELNLSSLELGDSALYFCASARAGVPYEQYFGPGTRLTVT.

This clonotype is deemed medium-sized by its frequency. The chain couples TRBV3-1 to TRBJ2-7; the D gene TCRdb calls, TRBD2, cannot be checked with no DNA. Germline V lookup: CDR1 LGHDT, CDR2 YNNKEL (reference sequence). CDR3 length equals 13 residues. The CDR3 region is CASSPSGTYEQYF.

CDR3 region: CAISESGTSGGSSYEQYF. V is TRBV10-3 and J is TRBJ2-7; without DNA, the TCRdb call of TRBD2 cannot be checked. The CDR3 is 18 residues long. CDR1 and CDR2 from the germline V gene are ENHRY and SYGVKD.

This clonotype is classed as medium-sized (0.01 to 0.1%) by frequency. The chain combines TRBV10-3 with TRBJ2-7; TCRdb's D call of TRBD2 is untestable without DNA. Germline CDR1 reads ENHRY; CDR2 reads SYGVKD. The CDR3 consists of 19 residues. CDR3 region: CAISARNLAGEFPPYEQYF.

Judged by frequency, this clonotype is medium-sized. The genes are TRBV20-1 and TRBJ2-7; without DNA, the TCRdb call of TRBD1 cannot be checked. Germline V gene sequence: CDR1 DFQATT, CDR2 SNEGSKA (reference sequence). The length of the CDR3 is 15 residues. CDR3 in amino acids: CSAFYISGGQAGQYF.

This clonotype ranks as medium-sized in terms of frequency. The gene calls are TRBV7-9 and TRBJ2-7. The germline gives CDR1 SEHNR, CDR2 FQNEAQ (reference sequence). The CDR3 runs to 13 residues. The CDR3 loop reads CASSSGAAYEQYF.

This clonotype is deemed medium-sized by its frequency. The V and J genes are TRBV18 and TRBJ1-6; TCRdb's D call of TRBD1 is untestable without DNA. The CDR3 is 17 amino acids. In germline, CDR1 is KGHSH, CDR2 LQKENI. The CDR3 sequence is CASSPPHRGKYNSPLHF.

The V call is TRBV4-1, the J call TRBJ1-2. The CDR3 extends over 15 amino acids. CDR1 is MGHRA and CDR2 is YSYEKL in the germline V gene. The CDR3 loop reads CASSQDTSENYGYTF.

This clonotype is labeled medium-sized based on frequency. The chain employs TRBV7-3 and TRBJ2-3; checking the TCRdb D call of TRBD1 is not possible without DNA. The CDR3 length is 19 residues. Germline V lookup: CDR1 SGHTA, CDR2 FQGTGA. The CDR3 sequence is CASSLTVWDRVEDTDTQYF.

Frequency places this clonotype as large. The genes are TRBV24-1 and TRBJ2-3; TCRdb lists TRBD1, though no DNA is available to test this call. CDR3 length: 15 amino acids. CDR1 is KGHDR and CDR2 is SFDVKD in the germline V gene. The chain's CDR3 is CATSPRRVFTDTQYF.

CDR3 amino acids: CASSYGGSSYNEQFF. The chain links TRBV6-5 to TRBJ2-1. Germline lookup yields CDR1 MNHEY and CDR2 SVGAGI. The CDR3 contains 15 residues.